These T cell receptor beta chains were read from a single sample in a study of patients and donors after allogeneic stem cell transplantation. TCRdb analysed the RT-PCR reads with MiXCR anew, one entry per CDR3 protein. The table records 920,000 or so distinct CDR3 sequences, roughly 17% of them present only once. Sequencing was performed on blood, either unsorted or a sorted T cell fraction (not recorded which). All receptors come from a human donor who was either an allogeneic HSCT recipient or a stem cell or donor lymphocyte infusion donor (not recorded which). It is not recorded whose cells these are; they may come from a transplant donor. The CDR3 runs from the conserved cysteine through the conserved F or W. A D gene is named only where the DNA matches it firmly. For some rows the clone size is stated as once, few or many, or as a class when expanded; others skip it.

clone_size: many; d_call: -; v_call: TRBV12-3/TRBV12-4; j_call: TRBJ1-4; cdr3_nt: TGTGCCAGCAGTCCTGGCAGGGCTAATGAAAAACTGTTTTTT; cdr3_aa: CASSPGRANEKLFF
clone_size: few; d_call: -; v_call: TRBV5-1; j_call: TRBJ1-1; cdr3_nt: TGCGCCAGCAGCTGGGACGTTTCCGTGGGCCAGAACACTGAAGCTTTCTTT; cdr3_aa: CASSWDVSVGQNTEAFF
clone_size: many; d_call: -; v_call: TRBV29-1; j_call: TRBJ2-4; cdr3_nt: TGCAGCGTTGAAGGGGGTCGGGACATTCAGTACTTC; cdr3_aa: CSVEGGRDIQYF
clone_size: -; d_call: -; v_call: TRBV20-1; j_call: TRBJ2-1; cdr3_nt: TGCAGTGGGGCCGGGGGCAATGAGCAGTTCTTC; cdr3_aa: CSGAGGNEQFF
clone_size: -; d_call: -; v_call: TRBV9; j_call: TRBJ1-4; cdr3_nt: TGTGCCAGCAGCCCCTCGGTGGGGGCATATAATGAAAAACTGTTTTTT; cdr3_aa: CASSPSVGAYNEKLFF
clone_size: -; d_call: -; v_call: TRBV6-1; j_call: TRBJ2-7; cdr3_nt: TGTGCCAGCAGTGAATGGGCTAGCGCACCCTACGAGCAGTACTTC; cdr3_aa: CASSEWASAPYEQYF
clone_size: -; d_call: TRBD2; v_call: TRBV4-2; j_call: TRBJ2-5; cdr3_nt: TGTGCCAGCAGCCAGGAAGGACTAGCGGGGGGTCCAGAGACCCAGTACTTC; cdr3_aa: CASSQEGLAGGPETQYF
clone_size: once; d_call: -; v_call: TRBV5-6; j_call: TRBJ1-1; cdr3_nt: TGTGCCAGCAGCTTTATCTTCGGGACTGAAGCTTTCTTT; cdr3_aa: CASSFIFGTEAFF
clone_size: -; d_call: -; v_call: TRBV29-1; j_call: TRBJ1-2; cdr3_nt: TGCAGCGTTGAAGATGGTGGAGGGATGATCTATGGCTACACCTTC; cdr3_aa: CSVEDGGGMIYGYTF
clone_size: -; d_call: -; v_call: TRBV7-3; j_call: TRBJ2-2; cdr3_nt: TGTGCCAGCAGCATTGACCCCTCCCCCGGGGAGCTGTTTTTT; cdr3_aa: CASSIDPSPGELFF
clone_size: -; d_call: TRBD2; v_call: TRBV5-1; j_call: TRBJ2-3; cdr3_nt: TGCGCCAGCAGTAACCTAGCGGAAAGCACAGATACGCAGTATTTT; cdr3_aa: CASSNLAESTDTQYF
clone_size: -; d_call: -; v_call: TRBV6-5; j_call: TRBJ2-3; cdr3_nt: TGTGCCAGCAGTTACGGGCAGGGGACGCCAGATACGCAGTATTTT; cdr3_aa: CASSYGQGTPDTQYF
clone_size: -; d_call: -; v_call: TRBV12-3/TRBV12-4; j_call: TRBJ1-2; cdr3_nt: TGTGCCAGCAGTTTAGTAGCCGCGCACTATGGCTACACCTTC; cdr3_aa: CASSLVAAHYGYTF
clone_size: -; d_call: TRBD2; v_call: TRBV20-1; j_call: TRBJ2-3; cdr3_nt: TGCAGTGCGCCGCCCCCACTAGGGGGACTAGGGGATACGCAGTATTTT; cdr3_aa: CSAPPPLGGLGDTQYF
clone_size: few; d_call: -; v_call: TRBV5-1; j_call: TRBJ2-1; cdr3_nt: TGCGCCAGCAGCTTGGTCTATCGGGCCACCGGGGATAAATGGGAGCAGTTCTTC; cdr3_aa: CASSLVYRATGDKWEQFF
clone_size: many; d_call: -; v_call: TRBV20-1; j_call: TRBJ1-6; cdr3_nt: TGCAGTGCTAGAGATCACGACATTAGCTCCTATAATTCACCCCTCCACTTT; cdr3_aa: CSARDHDISSYNSPLHF
clone_size: -; d_call: TRBD2; v_call: TRBV19; j_call: TRBJ2-3; cdr3_nt: TGTGCCAGTACTCCCGCGGGGGGGACGCAGTATTTT; cdr3_aa: CASTPAGGTQYF
clone_size: few; d_call: TRBD2; v_call: TRBV6-2/TRBV6-3; j_call: TRBJ2-3; cdr3_nt: TGTGCCAGCAGGGGCGGACTAGCGGGCACAGATACGCAGTATTTT; cdr3_aa: CASRGGLAGTDTQYF
clone_size: -; d_call: TRBD1; v_call: TRBV12-3/TRBV12-4; j_call: TRBJ1-2; cdr3_nt: TGTGCCAGCAGTTTAGTGGGACAGGGTACGACTAACTATGGCTACACCTTC; cdr3_aa: CASSLVGQGTTNYGYTF
clone_size: -; d_call: -; v_call: TRBV25-1; j_call: TRBJ2-7; cdr3_nt: TGTGCCAGCAGTGGAAAAAACGCAGGGTTAAGCGAGCAGTACTTC; cdr3_aa: CASSGKNAGLSEQYF
clone_size: few; d_call: -; v_call: TRBV7-9; j_call: TRBJ2-3; cdr3_nt: TGTGCCAGCAGTACAAGGGTGAGGGGCACAGATACGCAGTATTTT; cdr3_aa: CASSTRVRGTDTQYF
clone_size: -; d_call: -; v_call: TRBV27; j_call: TRBJ1-5; cdr3_nt: TGTGCCAGCATCCTCCAGGGAAATTGTTGTCAGCCCCAGCATTTT; cdr3_aa: CASILQGNCCQPQHF
clone_size: few; d_call: -; v_call: TRBV15; j_call: TRBJ2-1; cdr3_nt: TGTGCCACCAGCGGCGGGATCCGGGACATGCAGTTCTTC; cdr3_aa: CATSGGIRDMQFF
clone_size: once; d_call: TRBD1; v_call: TRBV20-1; j_call: TRBJ2-1; cdr3_nt: TGCAGTGCGACCCCAAGGGGGCCCTACAATGAGCAGTTCTTC; cdr3_aa: CSATPRGPYNEQFF
clone_size: -; d_call: -; v_call: TRBV20-1; j_call: TRBJ2-5; cdr3_nt: TGCAGTGCAAACCGATGGACGGGGGAGACCCAGTACTTC; cdr3_aa: CSANRWTGETQYF
clone_size: many; d_call: -; v_call: TRBV27; j_call: TRBJ2-7; cdr3_nt: TGTGCCAGCAGCCCTTACCGGACCTACGAGCAGTACTTC; cdr3_aa: CASSPYRTYEQYF
clone_size: few; d_call: -; v_call: TRBV28; j_call: TRBJ2-1; cdr3_nt: TGTGCCAGCAGTTTTAGGATCCAGGGACTCACCAAACTCAATGAGCAGTTCTTC; cdr3_aa: CASSFRIQGLTKLNEQFF
clone_size: -; d_call: -; v_call: TRBV2; j_call: TRBJ1-5; cdr3_nt: TGTGCCAGCAGGAGAGATCAGCCCCAGCATTTT; cdr3_aa: CASRRDQPQHF